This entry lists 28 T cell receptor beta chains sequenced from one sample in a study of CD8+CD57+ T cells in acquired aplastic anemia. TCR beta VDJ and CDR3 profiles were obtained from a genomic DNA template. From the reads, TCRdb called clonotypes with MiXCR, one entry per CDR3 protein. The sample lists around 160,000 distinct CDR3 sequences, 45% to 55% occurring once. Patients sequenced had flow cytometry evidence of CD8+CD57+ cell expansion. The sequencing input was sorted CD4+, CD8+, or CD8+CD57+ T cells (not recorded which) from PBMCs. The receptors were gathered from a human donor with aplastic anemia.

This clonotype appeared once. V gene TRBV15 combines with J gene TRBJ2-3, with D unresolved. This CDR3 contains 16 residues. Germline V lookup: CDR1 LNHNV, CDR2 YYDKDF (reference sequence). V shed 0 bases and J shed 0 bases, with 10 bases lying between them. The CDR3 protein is CATSRDQSASTDTQYF. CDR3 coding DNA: TGTGCCACCAGCAGAGATCAAAGCGCTAGCACAGATACGCAGTATTTT.

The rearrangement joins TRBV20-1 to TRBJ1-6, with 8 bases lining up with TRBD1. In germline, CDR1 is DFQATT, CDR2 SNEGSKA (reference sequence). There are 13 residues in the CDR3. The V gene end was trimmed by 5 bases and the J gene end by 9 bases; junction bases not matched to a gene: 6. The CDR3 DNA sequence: TGCAGTGCTCCTGGACAGGGAAGTTCACCCCTCCACTTT. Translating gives CSAPGQGSSPLHF.

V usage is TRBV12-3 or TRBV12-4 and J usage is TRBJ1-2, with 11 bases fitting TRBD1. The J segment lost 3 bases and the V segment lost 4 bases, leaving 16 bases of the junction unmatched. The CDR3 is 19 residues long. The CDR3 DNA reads TGTGCCAGCAGTTCAATGGGGGGGACAGGGGGGCCCGTCTACTATGGCTACACCTTC. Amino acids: CASSSMGGTGGPVYYGYTF.

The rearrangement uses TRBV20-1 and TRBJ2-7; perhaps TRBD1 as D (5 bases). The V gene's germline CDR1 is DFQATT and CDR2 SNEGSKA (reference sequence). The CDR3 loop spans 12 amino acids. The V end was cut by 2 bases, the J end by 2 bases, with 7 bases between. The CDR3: CSARPDTYEQYF. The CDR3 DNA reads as TGCAGTGCTAGACCGGACACCTACGAGCAGTACTTC.

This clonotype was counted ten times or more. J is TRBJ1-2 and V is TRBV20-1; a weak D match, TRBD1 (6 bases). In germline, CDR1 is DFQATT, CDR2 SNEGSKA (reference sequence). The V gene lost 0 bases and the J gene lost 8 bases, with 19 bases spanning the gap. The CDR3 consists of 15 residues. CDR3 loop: CSARDPGHNPGGYTF. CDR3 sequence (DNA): TGCAGTGCTAGAGATCCGGGACACAACCCGGGGGGCTACACCTTC.

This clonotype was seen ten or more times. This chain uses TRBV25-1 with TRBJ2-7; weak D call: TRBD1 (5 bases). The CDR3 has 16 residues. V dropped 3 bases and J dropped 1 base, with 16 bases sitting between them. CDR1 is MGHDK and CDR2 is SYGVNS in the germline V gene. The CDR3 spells CASSDSLGPGSYEQYF. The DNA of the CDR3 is TGTGCCAGCAGTGACTCCCTAGGGCCAGGGTCCTACGAGCAGTACTTC.

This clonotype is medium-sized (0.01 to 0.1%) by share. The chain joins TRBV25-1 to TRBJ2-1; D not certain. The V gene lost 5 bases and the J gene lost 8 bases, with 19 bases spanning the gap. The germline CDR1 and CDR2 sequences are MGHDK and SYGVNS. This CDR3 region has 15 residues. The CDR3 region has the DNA TGTGCCAGCAGTCCCCGCCTAGGTCAGGACGATGAGCAGTTCTTC. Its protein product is CASSPRLGQDDEQFF.

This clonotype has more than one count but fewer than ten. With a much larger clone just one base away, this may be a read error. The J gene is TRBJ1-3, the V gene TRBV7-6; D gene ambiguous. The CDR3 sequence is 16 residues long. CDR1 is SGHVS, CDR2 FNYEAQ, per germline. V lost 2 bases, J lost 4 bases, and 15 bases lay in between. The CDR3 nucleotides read TGTGCCAGCAGCTTACTTCCGGAACCGGGAGGAAACACCATATATTTT. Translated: CASSLLPEPGGNTIYF.

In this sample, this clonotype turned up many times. The CDR3: CASSEGGTSGAYEQYF. As DNA, the CDR3 is TGTGCCAGCAGCGAGGGGGGGACTAGCGGGGCGTACGAGCAGTACTTC. The rearrangement uses TRBV9 and TRBJ2-7; 13 bases match TRBD2. This CDR3 is built from 16 residues. Germline V lookup: CDR1 SGDLS, CDR2 YYNGEE. The V gene end was trimmed by 3 bases and the J gene end by 4 bases; junction bases not matched to a gene: 7.

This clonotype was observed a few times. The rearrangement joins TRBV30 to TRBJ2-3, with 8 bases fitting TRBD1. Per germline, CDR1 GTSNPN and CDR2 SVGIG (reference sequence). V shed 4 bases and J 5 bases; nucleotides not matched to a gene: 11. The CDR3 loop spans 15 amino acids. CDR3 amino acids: CAWKRPDREGDTQYF. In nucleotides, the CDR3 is TGTGCCTGGAAGCGGCCGGACAGGGAAGGAGATACGCAGTATTTT.

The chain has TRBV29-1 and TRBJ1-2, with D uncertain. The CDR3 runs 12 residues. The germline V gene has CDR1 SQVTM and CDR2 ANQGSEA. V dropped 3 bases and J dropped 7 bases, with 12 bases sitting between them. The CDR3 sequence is CSVDASPGGYTF. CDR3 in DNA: TGCAGCGTTGACGCCTCCCCAGGTGGCTACACCTTC.

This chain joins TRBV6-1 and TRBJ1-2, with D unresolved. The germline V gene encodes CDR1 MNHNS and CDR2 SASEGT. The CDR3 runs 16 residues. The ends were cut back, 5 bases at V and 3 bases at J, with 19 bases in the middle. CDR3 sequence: CASSQREGQQYYGYTF. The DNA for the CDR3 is TGTGCCAGCAGTCAACGAGAGGGCCAGCAATACTATGGCTACACCTTC.

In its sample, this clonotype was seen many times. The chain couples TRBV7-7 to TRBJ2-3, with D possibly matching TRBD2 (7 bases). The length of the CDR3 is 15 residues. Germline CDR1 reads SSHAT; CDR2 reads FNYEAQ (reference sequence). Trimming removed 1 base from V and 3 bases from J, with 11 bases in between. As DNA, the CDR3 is TGTGCCAGCAGCTTAGGGGGGGGCAATACAGATACGCAGTATTTT. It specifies CASSLGGGNTDTQYF.

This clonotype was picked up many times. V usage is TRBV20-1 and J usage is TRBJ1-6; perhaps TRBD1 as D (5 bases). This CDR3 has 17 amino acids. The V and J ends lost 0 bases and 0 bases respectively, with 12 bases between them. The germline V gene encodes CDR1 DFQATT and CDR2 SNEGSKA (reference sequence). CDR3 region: CSARDKRGSSYNSPLHF. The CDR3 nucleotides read TGCAGTGCTAGAGATAAAAGGGGCAGCTCCTATAATTCACCCCTCCACTTT.

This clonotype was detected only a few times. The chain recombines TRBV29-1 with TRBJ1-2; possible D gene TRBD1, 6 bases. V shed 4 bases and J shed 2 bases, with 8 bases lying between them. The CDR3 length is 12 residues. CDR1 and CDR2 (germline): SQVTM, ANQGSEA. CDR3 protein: CSVVTGNYGYTF. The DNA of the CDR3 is TGCAGCGTTGTCACAGGGAACTATGGCTACACCTTC.

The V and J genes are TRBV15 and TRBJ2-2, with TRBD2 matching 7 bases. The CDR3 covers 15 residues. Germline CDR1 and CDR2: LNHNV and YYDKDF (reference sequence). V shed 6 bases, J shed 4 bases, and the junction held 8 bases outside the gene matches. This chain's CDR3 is CATRGGEGTTGELFF. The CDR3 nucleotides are TGTGCCACCAGGGGAGGGGAGGGGACCACCGGGGAGCTGTTTTTT.

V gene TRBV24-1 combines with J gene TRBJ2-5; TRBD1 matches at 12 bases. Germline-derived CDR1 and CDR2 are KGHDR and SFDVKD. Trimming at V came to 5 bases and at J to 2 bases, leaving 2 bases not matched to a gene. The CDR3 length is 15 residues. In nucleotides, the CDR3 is TGTGCCACCAGTGGGGACAGGGGGCGGCAAGAGACCCAGTACTTC. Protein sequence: CATSGDRGRQETQYF.

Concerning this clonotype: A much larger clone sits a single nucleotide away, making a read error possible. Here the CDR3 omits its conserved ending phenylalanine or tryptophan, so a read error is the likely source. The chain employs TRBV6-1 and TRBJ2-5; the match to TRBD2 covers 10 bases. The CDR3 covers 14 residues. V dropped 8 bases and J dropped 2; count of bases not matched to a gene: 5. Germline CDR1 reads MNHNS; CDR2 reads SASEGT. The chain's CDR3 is CASRASGSQETQYL. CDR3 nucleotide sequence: TGTGCCAGCCGGGCTAGCGGGAGTCAAGAGACCCAGTACCTC.

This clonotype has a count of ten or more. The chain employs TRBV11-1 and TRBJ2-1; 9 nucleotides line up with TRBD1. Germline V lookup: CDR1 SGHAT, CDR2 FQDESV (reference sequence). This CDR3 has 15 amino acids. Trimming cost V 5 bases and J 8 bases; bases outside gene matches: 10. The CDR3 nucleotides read TGTGCCAGCAGCGCGCCGGGACAGGGAGCCCATGAGCAGTTCTTC. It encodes CASSAPGQGAHEQFF. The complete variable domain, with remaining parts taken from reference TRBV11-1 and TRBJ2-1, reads EAEVAQSPRYKITEKSQAVAFWCDPISGHATLYWYRQILGQGPELLVQFQDESVVDDSQLPKDRFSAERLKGVDSTLKIQPAELGDSAMYLCASSAPGQGAHEQFFGPGTRLTVL.

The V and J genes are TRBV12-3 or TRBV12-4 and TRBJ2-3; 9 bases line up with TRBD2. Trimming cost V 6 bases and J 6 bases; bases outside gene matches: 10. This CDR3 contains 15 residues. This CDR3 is CASSIPRGGIDTQYF. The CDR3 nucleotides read TGTGCCAGCAGCATCCCGCGGGGGGGCATTGATACGCAGTATTTT.

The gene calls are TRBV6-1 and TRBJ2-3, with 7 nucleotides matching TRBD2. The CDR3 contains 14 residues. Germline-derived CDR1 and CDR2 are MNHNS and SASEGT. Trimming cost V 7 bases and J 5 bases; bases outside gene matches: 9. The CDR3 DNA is TGTGCCAGCAAGGAGGGCGGGAGTAGAGATACGCAGTATTTT. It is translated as CASKEGGSRDTQYF.

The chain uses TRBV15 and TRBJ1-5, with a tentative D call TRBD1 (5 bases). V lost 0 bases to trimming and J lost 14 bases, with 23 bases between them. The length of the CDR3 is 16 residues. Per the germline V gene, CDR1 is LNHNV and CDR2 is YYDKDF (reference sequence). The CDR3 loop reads CATSRDRGVAGGHEHF. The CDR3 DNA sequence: TGTGCCACCAGCAGAGACCGGGGGGTAGCGGGAGGTCATGAGCATTTT.

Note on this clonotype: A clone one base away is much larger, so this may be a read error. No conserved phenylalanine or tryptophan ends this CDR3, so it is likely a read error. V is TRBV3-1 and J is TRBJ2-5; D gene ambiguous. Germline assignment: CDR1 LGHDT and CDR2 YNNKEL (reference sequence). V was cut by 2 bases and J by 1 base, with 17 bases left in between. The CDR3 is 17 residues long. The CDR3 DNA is TGTGCCAGCAGCCAACGTCAAATGGGGAAACGCCAAGAGACCCAGTACTGC. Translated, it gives CASSQRQMGKRQETQYC.

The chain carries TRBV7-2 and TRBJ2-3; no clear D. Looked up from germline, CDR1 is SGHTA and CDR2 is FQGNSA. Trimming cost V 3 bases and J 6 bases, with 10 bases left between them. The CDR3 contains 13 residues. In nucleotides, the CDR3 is TGTGCCAGCAGCTTGGACCCCCTGGATACGCAGTATTTT. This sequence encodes CASSLDPLDTQYF.

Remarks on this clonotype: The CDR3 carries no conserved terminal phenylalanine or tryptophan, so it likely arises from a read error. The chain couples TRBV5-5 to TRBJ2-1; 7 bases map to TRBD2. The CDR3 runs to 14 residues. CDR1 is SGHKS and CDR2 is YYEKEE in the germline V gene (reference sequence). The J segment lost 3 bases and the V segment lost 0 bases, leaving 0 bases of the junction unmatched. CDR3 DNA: TGTGCCAGCAGCTTGGTAGCGGGCTACAATGAGCAGTTCTCC. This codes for CASSLVAGYNEQFS.

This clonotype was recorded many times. The CDR3 DNA reads TGTGCCAGCAGCTTGATAGGTTTCTACGAGCAGTACTTC. It yields the protein CASSLIGFYEQYF. J is TRBJ2-7 and V is TRBV5-8; D is unclear. Germline lookup yields CDR1 SGHTS and CDR2 YDEGEE. This CDR3 has 13 residues. The V end lost 1 base, the J end lost 3 bases, and 8 bases lay between the germline ends.

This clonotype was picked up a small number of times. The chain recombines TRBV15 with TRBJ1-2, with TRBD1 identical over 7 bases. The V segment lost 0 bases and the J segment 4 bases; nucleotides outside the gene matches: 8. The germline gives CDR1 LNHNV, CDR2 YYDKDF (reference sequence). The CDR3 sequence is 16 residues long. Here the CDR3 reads CATSRDRDRVGYGYTF. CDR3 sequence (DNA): TGTGCCACCAGCAGAGATCGAGACAGGGTTGGCTATGGCTACACCTTC. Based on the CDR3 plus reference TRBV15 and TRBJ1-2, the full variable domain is DAMVIQNPRYQVTQFGKPVTLSCSQTLNHNVMYWYQQKSSQAPKLLFHYYDKDFNNEADTPDNFQSRRPNTSFCFLDIRSPGLGDTAMYLCATSRDRDRVGYGYTFGSGTRLTVV.

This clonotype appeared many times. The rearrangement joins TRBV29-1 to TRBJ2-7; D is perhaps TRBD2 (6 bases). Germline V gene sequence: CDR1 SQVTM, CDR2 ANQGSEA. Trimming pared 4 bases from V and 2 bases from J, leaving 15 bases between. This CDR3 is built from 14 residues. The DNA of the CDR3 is TGCAGCGTTGCCTATGGCGGGACGACCTACGAGCAGTACTTC. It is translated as CSVAYGGTTYEQYF.